Below, 8 T cell receptor beta chains from the same sample are listed, as sequenced in a study of shared clonotypes between healthy human individuals (dated by TCRdb to the early 2020s). The library was produced with the immunoSEQ multiplex PCR assay. The table comes from immuneACCESS by way of TCRdb, which keeps in-frame sequences with V and J called. Part of the clones is missing from these tables; in studies checked, under half for an unresolved V gene and the rest for unknown reasons. This sample lists hundreds of thousands of clones; 90% to 96% were detected once. The top ten clones comprise about 0.064% of the sample. Material for sequencing was naive CD4+ T cells sorted from blood. The cell subset or site label of this sample denotes: CD45RA+ positively selected. Receptors were obtained from a woman in her 30s in good health.

The V gene is TRBV2, the J gene TRBJ2-7, with 9 bases identical to TRBD2. V gave up 5 bases and J gave up 10 bases; unmatched junction bases: 9. This CDR3 is 13 amino acids long. Germline CDR1 SNHLY, CDR2 FYNNEI. Here the CDR3 reads CASSFSAGGKQYF. The CDR3 DNA sequence: TGTGCCAGCAGTTTTTCCGCGGGAGGGAAACAGTACTTC.

The chain employs TRBV28 and TRBJ1-2; D call uncertain. V was cut by 8 bases and J by 8 bases, with 12 bases left in between. The CDR3 totals 11 residues. Germline V gene sequence: CDR1 MDHEN, CDR2 SYDVKM. In DNA, the CDR3 is TGTGCCAGCCGACTCAACTGGGGCTACACCTTC. Residues: CASRLNWGYTF.

V and J are TRBV6-5 and TRBJ2-7; TRBD2 matches 7 bases. This CDR3 contains 14 residues. V was clipped by 7 bases and J by 4 bases; unmatched bases: 10. The germline CDR1 and CDR2 sequences are MNHEY and SVGAGI. The CDR3 loop is CASNPTWGGYEQYF. The CDR3 DNA follows: TGTGCCAGCAATCCAACCTGGGGGGGTTACGAGCAGTACTTC.

V usage is TRBV19 and J usage is TRBJ2-5, with 7 bases fitting TRBD2. The end of the DNA is better explained by TRBJ2-7, so the J call may be wrong. This CDR3 has 14 amino acids. Germline-derived CDR1 and CDR2 are LNHDA and SQIVND (reference sequence). The CDR3 region is CASKTSRGPYEQYF. DNA for the CDR3: TGTGCCAGTAAGACTAGCCGGGGACCCTACGAGCAGTACTTC.

This sequence joins TRBV6-1 and TRBJ2-3; maybe TRBD2 (6 bases). The CDR3 has 15 amino acids. Germline CDR1 is MNHNS and CDR2 is SASEGT. V was shortened by 3 bases and J by 8 bases, with 18 bases between the two germline ends. DNA of the CDR3: TGTGCCAGCAGTGACTGGACTACCCGCGGCGCTACGCAGTATTTT. It yields the protein CASSDWTTRGATQYF.

The V and J genes are TRBV30 and TRBJ1-4; the D is unclear. The CDR3 spans 15 residues. Germline loops: CDR1 GTSNPN, CDR2 SVGIG (reference sequence). CDR3 sequence reads: CDLGGVSGPNEKLFF. For the CDR3, the DNA is TGTGACCTGGGAGGAGTTTCCGGGCCTAATGAAAAACTGTTTTTT.

The chain links TRBV30 to TRBJ1-1; 11 bases align to TRBD1. CDR3 length equals 15 residues. V was pared by 0 bases and J by 4 bases, with 4 bases of the junction left unmatched. In germline, CDR1 is GTSNPN, CDR2 SVGIG (reference sequence). The CDR3 loop is CAWSVRGTGGTEAFF. CDR3 nucleotide sequence: TGTGCCTGGAGTGTACGAGGGACAGGGGGCACTGAAGCTTTCTTT.

The chain couples TRBV19 to TRBJ2-2; 7 nucleotides align to TRBD1. The V gene's germline CDR1 is LNHDA and CDR2 SQIVND (reference sequence). The length of the CDR3 is 15 residues. The V segment lost 5 bases and the J segment 5 bases; nucleotides outside the gene matches: 8. The CDR3 loop reads CASSPHRGGTGELFF. The CDR3 DNA follows: TGTGCCAGTAGTCCACACAGGGGCGGGACCGGGGAGCTGTTTTTT.